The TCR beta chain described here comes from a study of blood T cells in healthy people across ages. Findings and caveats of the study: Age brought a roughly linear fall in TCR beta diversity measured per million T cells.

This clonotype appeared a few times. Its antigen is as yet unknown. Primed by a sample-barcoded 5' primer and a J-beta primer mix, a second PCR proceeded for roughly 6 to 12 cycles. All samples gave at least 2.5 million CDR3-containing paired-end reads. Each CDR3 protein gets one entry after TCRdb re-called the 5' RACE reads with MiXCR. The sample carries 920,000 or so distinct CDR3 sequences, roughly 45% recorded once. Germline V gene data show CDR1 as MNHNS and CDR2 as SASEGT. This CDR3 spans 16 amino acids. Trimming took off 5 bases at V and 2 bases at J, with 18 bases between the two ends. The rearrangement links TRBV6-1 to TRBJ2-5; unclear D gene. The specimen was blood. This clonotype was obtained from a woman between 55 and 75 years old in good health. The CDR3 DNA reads TGTGCCAGCAGTACACGCCGTGGTAGCTCGCAAGAGACCCAGTACTTC. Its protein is CASSTRRGSSQETQYF.